This record looks at one T cell receptor (beta chain) sequence and its context. TCRdb's table, derived via immunoSEQ multiplex PCR, lists solely in-frame clones and lacks some. The data contain 200,000 to 250,000 clones, 85% to 90% of them singletons. Individuals drawn from around 25 US areas were roughly 18 to 100 years old. Participants' own reports of clinical history determined their cohort assignment. A COVID-19 case was met by exposed participants within 2 weeks before study entry. J lost 3 bases, V lost 0 bases, and 4 bases had no gene match. This CDR3 is built from 17 residues. Germline V gene data show CDR1 as MRHNA and CDR2 as SNTAGT. The data belong to a study of blood T cell repertoires in COVID-19. Across the study: Some COVID-19 samples were acute and others convalescent; all came from the United States, Italy and Spain.

Sequenced: PBMCs or T cells enriched from blood (not recorded which). This chain links TRBV6-4 with TRBJ2-3, with TRBD2 matching over 12 bases. This receptor was obtained from a man in his fifties or sixties who had been exposed to COVID-19. The CDR3 sequence is CASSDSASGGGTDTQYF. The DNA for the CDR3 is TGTGCCAGCAGTGACTCCGCTAGCGGGGGGGGGACAGATACGCAGTATTTT.